This TCR beta chain was documented in a study of blood T cells in healthy people across ages. Points from the study as a whole: PBMCs went unsorted, and a conclusive naive versus antigen-experienced comparison was therefore prevented.

About this clonotype itself: The antigen is undetermined.

Total RNA extraction produced at least 5.5 micrograms (per sample) for the study. A second PCR, run for about 7 to 11 cycles, used a sample-barcoded 5' primer plus a J-beta primer mix. TCRdb fed the 5' RACE reads into MiXCR, producing one record per CDR3 protein. The table shows roughly 1.6 million distinct CDR3 sequences, with around 35% occurring only once. This receptor was taken from a woman in her 30s in good health. The sample taken for sequencing was blood.

Written as DNA, the CDR3 is TGTGCCAGCAGCCGCTCTAGCAGGGGGCAGTATTTT. Amino acids: CASSRSSRGQYF. The V call is TRBV11-2, the J call TRBJ2-3; TRBD1 might be the D (6 bases). The V gene lost 5 bases and the J gene lost 11 bases, with 14 bases spanning the gap. Germline V gene sequence: CDR1 SGHAT, CDR2 FQNNGV. CDR3 length equals 12 residues.